This note documents a single TCR beta chain sequence. Its matching antigen is unknown. The sample originates from a study of T cells in localized non-small cell lung cancer. Study outcomes and limitations: Adjacent lung tissue had a median around 57 of the top 100 clones found in the tumor. Uninvolved adjacent lung, not tumor, had the highest T cell clonality. Greater T cell density in blood accompanied longer overall survival.

Trimming left V 3 bases short and J 0 bases short, with 10 bases between. The CDR3 extends over 15 amino acids. Germline V gene data show CDR1 as SGHTA and CDR2 as FQGTGA. Generated by immunoSEQ multiplex PCR, the TCRdb table keeps only in-frame clones and is missing some. The sample has more than 30,000 clones, roughly 90% seen once. This TCR was sampled from a man aged 35 to 69 with stage III lung adenocarcinoma. J is TRBJ2-3 and V is TRBV7-3; a possible D gene is TRBD2 (7 bases). The material sequenced was peripheral blood mononuclear cells, taken before any cancer treatment. As DNA, the CDR3 is TGTGCCAGCAGCTTCGGGGGGCCTAGCACAGATACGCAGTATTTT. It encodes CASSFGGPSTDTQYF.